This T cell receptor beta chain was captured by sequencing in a study of control samples from healthy donors and cancer patients. The CDR3 totals 14 residues. CDR1 and CDR2 from the germline V gene are SEHNR and FQNEAQ (reference sequence). V was clipped by 6 bases and J by 5 bases, with 14 bases between them. Data came from immunoSEQ multiplex PCR; TCRdb stores just in-frame clones and leaves some out. The sample consists of 110,000 to 150,000 clones, roughly 92% of them appearing once. The source of this sequence is a man aged 30 to 39 in good health. The material sequenced was blood. The chain recombines TRBV7-9 with TRBJ2-1; perhaps TRBD2 as D (5 bases). CDR3 in DNA: TGTGCCAGCAGGGGTCGGAGCGGTAACAATGAGCAGTTCTTC. Amino acid sequence: CASRGRSGNNEQFF.